This is a list of T cell receptor beta chains from one sample in a study of molecular identifiers for immune sequencing clone quantification. TCRdb called the PCR reads again in MiXCR, with one record for every CDR3 protein. The sample holds a few hundred thousand distinct CDR3 sequences; approximately 25% are singletons and the top ten take over 0.6%. The sample taken for sequencing was naive CD8+ T cells from blood, with Jurkat cell RNA spiked in. The receptor set was obtained from a human donor in good health. Some libraries in this study had Jurkat cell RNA spiked in. Each CDR3 is given with its conserved first and last residue.

J gene: TRBJ2-3; V gene: TRBV20-1; CDR3 protein: CSAMSGTGTDTQYF
J gene: TRBJ1-4; V gene: TRBV7-2; CDR3 protein: CASSPTGILYEKLFF
J gene: TRBJ1-6; V gene: TRBV2; CDR3 protein: CASTRETYNSPLHF
J gene: TRBJ1-1; V gene: TRBV3-1; CDR3 protein: CASSQAPPLEAFF
J gene: TRBJ2-5; V gene: TRBV30; CDR3 protein: CASSTGTQYF
J gene: TRBJ2-3; V gene: TRBV19; CDR3 protein: CASNPGGPDTQYF
J gene: TRBJ2-7; V gene: TRBV6-2/TRBV6-3; CDR3 protein: CASSWGKTYEQYF
J gene: TRBJ1-2; V gene: TRBV30; CDR3 protein: CAWSVIGTGGRNGYTF
J gene: TRBJ2-5; V gene: TRBV3-1; CDR3 protein: CASSQTVGGGETQYF
J gene: TRBJ1-6; V gene: TRBV7-6; CDR3 protein: CASSPEVKSYNSPLHF
J gene: TRBJ2-7; V gene: TRBV18; CDR3 protein: CASSGQGSNEQYF